The sequence of this T cell receptor (beta chain) was determined in a study of T cell responses to AZD1222 COVID-19 vaccine. The V and J ends lost 6 bases and 7 bases respectively, with 16 bases between them. The CDR3 consists of 14 residues. Germline lookup yields CDR1 SNHLY and CDR2 FYNNEI. To note about this clone: Its antigen remains unknown.

Using immunoSEQ multiplex PCR, the repertoire was profiled, and TCRdb retains in-frame clones only, with some absent. In the table there are about 70,000 clones, roughly 85% of which are singletons. General study findings and limits: The donor group comprised mostly white British people and more females; the analysis possibly underestimated clonal diversity.

The material sequenced was peripheral blood, taken on day 0 of AZD1222 vaccination. The TCR originated in an adult in good health. The gene calls are TRBV2 and TRBJ1-5, with D maybe TRBD1 (5 bases). CDR3 sequence reads: CASSAGTFTQPQHF. CDR3 nucleotide sequence: TGTGCCAGCAGCGCCGGGACCTTCACCCAGCCCCAGCATTTT.